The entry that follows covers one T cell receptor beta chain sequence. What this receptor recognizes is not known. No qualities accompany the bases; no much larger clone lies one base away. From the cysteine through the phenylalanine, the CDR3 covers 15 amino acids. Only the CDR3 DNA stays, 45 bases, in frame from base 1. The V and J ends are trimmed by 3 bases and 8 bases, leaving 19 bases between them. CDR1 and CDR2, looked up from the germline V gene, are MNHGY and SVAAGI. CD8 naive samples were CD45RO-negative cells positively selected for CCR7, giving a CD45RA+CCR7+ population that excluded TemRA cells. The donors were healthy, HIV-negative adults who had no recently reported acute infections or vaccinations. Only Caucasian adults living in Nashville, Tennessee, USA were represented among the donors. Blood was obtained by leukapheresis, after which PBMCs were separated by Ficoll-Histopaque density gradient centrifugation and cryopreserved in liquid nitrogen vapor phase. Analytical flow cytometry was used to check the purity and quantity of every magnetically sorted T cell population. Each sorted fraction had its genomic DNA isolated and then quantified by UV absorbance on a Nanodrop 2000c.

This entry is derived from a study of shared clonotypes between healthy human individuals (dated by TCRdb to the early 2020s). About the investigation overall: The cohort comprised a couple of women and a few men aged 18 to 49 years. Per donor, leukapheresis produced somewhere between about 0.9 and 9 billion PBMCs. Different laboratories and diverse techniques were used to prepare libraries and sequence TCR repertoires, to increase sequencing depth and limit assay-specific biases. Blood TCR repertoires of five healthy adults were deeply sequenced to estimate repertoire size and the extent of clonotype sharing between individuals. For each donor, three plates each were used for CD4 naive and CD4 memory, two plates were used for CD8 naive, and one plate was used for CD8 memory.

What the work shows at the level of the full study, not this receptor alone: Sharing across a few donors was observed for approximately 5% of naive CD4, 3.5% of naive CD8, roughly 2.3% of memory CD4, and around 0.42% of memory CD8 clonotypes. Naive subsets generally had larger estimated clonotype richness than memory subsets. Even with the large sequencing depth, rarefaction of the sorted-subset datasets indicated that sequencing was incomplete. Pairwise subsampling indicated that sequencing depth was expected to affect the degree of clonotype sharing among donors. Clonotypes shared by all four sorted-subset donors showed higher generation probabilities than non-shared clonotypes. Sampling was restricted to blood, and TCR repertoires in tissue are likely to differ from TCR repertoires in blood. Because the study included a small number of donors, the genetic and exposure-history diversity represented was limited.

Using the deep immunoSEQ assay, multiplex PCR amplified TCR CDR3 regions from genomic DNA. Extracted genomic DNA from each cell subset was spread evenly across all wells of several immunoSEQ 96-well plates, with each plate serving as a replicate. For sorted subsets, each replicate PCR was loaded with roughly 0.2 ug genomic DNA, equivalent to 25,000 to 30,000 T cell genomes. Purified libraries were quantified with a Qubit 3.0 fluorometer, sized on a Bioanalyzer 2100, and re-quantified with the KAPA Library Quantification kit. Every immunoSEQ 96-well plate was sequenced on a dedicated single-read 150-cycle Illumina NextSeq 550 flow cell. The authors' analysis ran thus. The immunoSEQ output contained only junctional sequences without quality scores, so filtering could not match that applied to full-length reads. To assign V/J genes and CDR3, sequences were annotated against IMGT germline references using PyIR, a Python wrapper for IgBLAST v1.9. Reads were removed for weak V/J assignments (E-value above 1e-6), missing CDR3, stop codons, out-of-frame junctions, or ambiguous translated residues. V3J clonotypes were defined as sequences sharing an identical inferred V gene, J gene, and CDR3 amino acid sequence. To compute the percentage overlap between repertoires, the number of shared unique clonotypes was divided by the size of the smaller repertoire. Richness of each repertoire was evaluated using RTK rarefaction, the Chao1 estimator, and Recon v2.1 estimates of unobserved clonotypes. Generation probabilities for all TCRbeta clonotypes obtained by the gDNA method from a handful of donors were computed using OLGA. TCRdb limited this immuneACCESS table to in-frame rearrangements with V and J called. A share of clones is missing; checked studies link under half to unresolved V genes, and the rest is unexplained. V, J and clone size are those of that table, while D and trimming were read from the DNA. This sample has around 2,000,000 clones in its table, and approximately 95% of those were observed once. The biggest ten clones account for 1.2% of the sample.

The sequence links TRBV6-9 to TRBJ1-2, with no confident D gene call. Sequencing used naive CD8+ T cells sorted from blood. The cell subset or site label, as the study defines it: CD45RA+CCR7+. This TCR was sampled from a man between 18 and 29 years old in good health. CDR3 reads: CASSYSETYPQGYTF. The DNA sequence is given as TGTGCCAGCAGTTACTCAGAAACCTATCCACAGGGCTACACCTTC.